The rows below give T cell receptor beta chains drawn from one sample of a study of T cells in localized non-small cell lung cancer. Some clones are missing from TCRdb's copy, which holds only in-frame ones; the method was immunoSEQ multiplex PCR. The sample has more than 30,000 clones; 78% are singletons. Source: peripheral blood, taken before any cancer treatment. These receptor sequences come from a male donor aged 60 or over with stage II squamous cell lung carcinoma. Both conserved end residues are part of each CDR3.

v_call | cdr3_aa
TRBV20-1 | CSAPLGNTQYF
TRBV30 | CAWSKQGDQPQHF
TRBV5-1 | CASSFDFPNTEAFF
TRBV14 | CASSQEQGPGETQYF
TRBV11-2 | CASSFVGLIEQYF
TRBV6-4 | CASSDLAEGEQFF
TRBV4-1 | CASSRGGTGIQPQHF
TRBV14 | CASSHVTSGANVLTF
TRBV7-2 | CASSLEAEHGTGELFF
TRBV7-3 | CASSQGQGYGYTF
TRBV10-3 | CAIGTQGFNQPQHF
TRBV5-1 | CASSLQLNTEAFF
TRBV5-5 | CASSLDGGAGDSPLHF
TRBV30 | CAWSVRYSIYGYTF
TRBV7-3 | CASSLGPTTQYF
TRBV7-9 | CASSPRDREGYTF
TRBV19 | CASSGTSGGGVYNEQFF
TRBV5-1 | CASSLSGAGLTETQYF
TRBV19 | CASSGSGTDTQYF
TRBV7-2 | CASSWDTTEAFF
TRBV6-5 | CAVGRTLQETQYF
TRBV29-1 | CSVVAGANVLTF
TRBV6-5 | CASRPGGGLKGLFF
TRBV9 | CASSVESSGSLADTQYF
TRBV5-1 | CASSSSPGGANTGELFF
TRBV30 | CAWTGWGHEQFF
TRBV4-2 | CASSQDGSGGRGETQYF
TRBV5-6 | CASSFNKISNQPQHF
TRBV11-3 | CASSYLPGTGDTEAFF
TRBV19 | CASSFRGENTEAFF
TRBV2 | CASSEIKGANSDTQYF
TRBV19 | CASSSRPTGSYQPQHF
TRBV28 | CASSFRHSYGYTF
TRBV5-1 | CASSSTGTGVNEQFF
TRBV30 | CAWGSYGYTF
TRBV7-3 | CASSLGRFYYNEQFF
TRBV29-1 | CSVDGGLGYGYTF
TRBV6-1 | CASSATGLSSYEQYF
TRBV6-1 | CASIGAGGFYGYTF
TRBV6-1 | CASSRKGGGGYTF
TRBV25-1 | CASSGLGGSYNEQFF
TRBV9 | CASSSFQGTVRKAFF
TRBV11-3 | CASSPGTGGPYNEQFF
TRBV5-1 | CASRGTGSFGCTF
TRBV29-1 | CSVRGGRSTEAFF
TRBV5-5 | CASSPVGGRIYEAFF
TRBV6-5 | CASRISGGWETQYF
TRBV6-1 | CASSARQGRTEAFF
TRBV11-3 | CASSLGVDTEAFF
TRBV19 | CASSIALEGVEETQYF
TRBV6-1 | CASSELYDYGYTF
TRBV6-5 | CASSARGDTEAFF
TRBV6-5 | CASSKTGPYEQYF
TRBV4-1 | CASSQVKGSGLLRETQYF
TRBV2 | CASRERGGSGNTIYF
TRBV2 | CASSVSTDTQYF
TRBV2 | CASNGLAGNTGELFF
TRBV30 | CAWSTGGRKFF
TRBV6-5 | CASSYGKRGANYGYTF
TRBV29-1 | CSVEVFDSSNTGELFF